This TCR beta chain emerged from a study of blood T cell repertoires in COVID-19. About the study: Donors in the United States, Italy and Spain gave samples during acute or convalescent COVID-19. PBMCs, B-cell-depleted T cells, or T cells were the source of the cDNA or gDNA that made up the material.

This clone was seen once. As originally analysed: Nucleated cell counts were estimated from reference gene primer amplification. Method: immunoSEQ multiplex PCR; TCRdb's copy keeps in-frame clones and lacks some. Clonal size and the V and J genes are those of that table, whereas D and trimming came from the DNA. Among nearly 200,000 clones listed, roughly 86% were seen once. The CDR3 extends over 15 amino acids. After removal of 2 bases from V and 3 bases from J, the junction contained 6 bases not matched to a gene. CDR1 and CDR2 (germline): LNHNV, YYDKDF (reference sequence). The material sequenced was peripheral blood. The rearrangement links TRBV15 to TRBJ1-1; TRBD1 matches at 7 bases. This TCR was sampled from an older woman with active or convalescent COVID-19. CDR3 sequence (DNA): TGTGCCACCAGCAGACCCAGGGGGTCGGACACTGAAGCTTTCTTT. Amino acid sequence: CATSRPRGSDTEAFF.